This T cell receptor (beta chain) was found in a study of cytomegalovirus exposure and HLA in healthy donors. Findings of the study overall: Later work associated roughly 17,000 TCR beta sequences with HLA alleles at 0.05 false discovery rate. Across all donors, roughly uniform sequencing depth was an assumption of the presence/absence analyses.

The PCR contained 60 Vbeta and 13 Jbeta primers. Assay: immunoSEQ multiplex PCR; the TCRdb copy retains only in-frame clones and omits some. Of about 96,000 clones in the sample, roughly 74% were seen once. Remarks on this clone: Its antigen remains unidentified.

The germline V gene encodes CDR1 SGHTA and CDR2 FQGTGA. Trimming cost V 0 bases and J 6 bases, with 6 bases left between them. The CDR3 is 13 amino acids. The sequence came from a woman aged 70 to 79 in good health and CMV-seropositive. This rearrangement joins TRBV7-3 to TRBJ2-1; a weak D match, TRBD1 (5 bases). Sample: PBMCs. The CDR3 here is CASSLTQGNEQFF. The CDR3 DNA sequence: TGTGCCAGCAGCTTAACCCAGGGCAATGAGCAGTTCTTC.